This T cell receptor beta chain is from a study of regulatory T cells in long-lasting Graves disease. Turning to the study itself: Persistent Graves' disease denoted over 5 years of antithyroid drugs plus positive TSH receptor antibodies.

Building the TCR beta libraries relied on iRepertoire HTBI primers, and CDR3 regions underwent Arm-PCR. Each CDR3 protein is one row after TCRdb ran MiXCR on the multiplex PCR reads. Among under 500,000 distinct CDR3 sequences listed, less than 25% were seen once. Time point specified: persistent/refractory GD, antithyroid drugs over 5 years with positive TRAb. Construction of the TCR library relied on RNA isolated from PBMCs. A volume of approximately 10 milliliters of peripheral blood was collected in EDTA tubes. Broader study findings: Persistent disease showed a preference for TRBV28, TRBJ1-2 and TRBJ2-5. New patients shared 966 public clonotypes, fewer than the approximately 2,700 shared by persistent patients.

The sample holds many counts of this clonotype. Its antigen is not known. There are 15 residues in the CDR3. Trimming removed 8 bases from V and 4 bases from J, with 17 bases in between. The rearrangement uses TRBV12-3 or TRBV12-4 and TRBJ2-2, with D tentatively TRBD1 or TRBD2 (5 bases each). Material: peripheral blood mononuclear cells (PBMCs), obtained when the disease was refractory, from a patient treated with antithyroid drugs. The sequence was collected from a female donor with Graves disease. CDR3 loop: CASGGYKGGTGELFF. CDR3 sequence (DNA): TGTGCCAGCGGGGGTTATAAGGGTGGCACCGGGGAGCTGTTTTTT.